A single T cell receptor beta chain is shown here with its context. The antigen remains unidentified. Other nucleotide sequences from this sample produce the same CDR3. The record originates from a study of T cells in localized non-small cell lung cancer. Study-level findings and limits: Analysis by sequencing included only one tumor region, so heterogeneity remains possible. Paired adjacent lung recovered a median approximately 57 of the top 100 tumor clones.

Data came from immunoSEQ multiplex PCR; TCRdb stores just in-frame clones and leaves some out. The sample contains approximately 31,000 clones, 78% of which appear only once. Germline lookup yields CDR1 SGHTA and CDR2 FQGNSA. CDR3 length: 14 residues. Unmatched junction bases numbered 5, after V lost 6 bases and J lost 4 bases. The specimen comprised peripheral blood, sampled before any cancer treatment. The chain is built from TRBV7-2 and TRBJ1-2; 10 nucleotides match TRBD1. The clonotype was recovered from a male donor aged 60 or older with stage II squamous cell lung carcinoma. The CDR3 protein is CASSSDRGPYGYTF. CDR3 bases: TGTGCCAGCAGTTCTGACAGGGGGCCCTATGGCTACACCTTC.